This T cell receptor beta chain was retrieved from a study of CD8 T cells in ankylosing spondylitis. General study points: Some of the motif variants had earlier been found in reactive arthritis patients' fluid and blood. About 8 highly homologous variants formed a TCR beta motif that appeared characteristic of ankylosing spondylitis blood.

V gave up 5 bases and J gave up 9 bases; unmatched junction bases: 4. This CDR3 spans 12 amino acids. Germline CDR1 reads DFQATT; CDR2 reads SNEGSKA (reference sequence). TCR beta libraries were made by quantitative 5'-RACE with molecular barcodes. TCRdb reanalysed the 5' RACE reads using MiXCR and keeps one entry per CDR3 protein. This table has around 210,000 distinct CDR3 sequences, less than 9.5% appearing once. This clonotype was recorded at least ten times. Its antigen is undetermined. V gene TRBV20-1 combines with J gene TRBJ2-1, with TRBD2 matching 10 bases. The sequenced sample was blood, either unsorted or a sorted T cell fraction (not recorded which). The sequence was obtained from a female donor with ankylosing spondylitis or in good health (not recorded which). This chain's CDR3 is CSAQGLAIEQFF. The CDR3 bases are TGCAGTGCTCAGGGACTAGCGATTGAGCAGTTCTTC.